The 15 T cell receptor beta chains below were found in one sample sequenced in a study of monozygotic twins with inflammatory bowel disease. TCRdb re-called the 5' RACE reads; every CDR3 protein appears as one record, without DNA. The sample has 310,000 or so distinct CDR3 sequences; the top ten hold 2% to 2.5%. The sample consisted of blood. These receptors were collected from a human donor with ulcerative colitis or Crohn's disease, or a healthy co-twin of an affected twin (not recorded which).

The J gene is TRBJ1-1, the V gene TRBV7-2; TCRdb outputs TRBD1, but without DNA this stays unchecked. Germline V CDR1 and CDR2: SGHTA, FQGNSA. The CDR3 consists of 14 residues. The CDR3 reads CASSLGWTGTEAFF.

This CDR3 is CASSSPGQETQYF. This rearrangement joins TRBV5-5 to TRBJ2-5; checking the TCRdb D call of TRBD1 is not possible without DNA. This CDR3 spans 13 amino acids. Germline CDR1 is SGHKS and CDR2 is YYEKEE (reference sequence).

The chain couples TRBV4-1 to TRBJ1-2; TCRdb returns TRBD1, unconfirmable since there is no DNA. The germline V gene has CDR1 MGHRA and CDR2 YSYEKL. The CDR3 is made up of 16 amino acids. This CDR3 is CASSLDPPGQGYGYTF.

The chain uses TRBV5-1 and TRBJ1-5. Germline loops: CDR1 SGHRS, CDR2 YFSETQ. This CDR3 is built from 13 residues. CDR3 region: CASSSEGSQPQHF.

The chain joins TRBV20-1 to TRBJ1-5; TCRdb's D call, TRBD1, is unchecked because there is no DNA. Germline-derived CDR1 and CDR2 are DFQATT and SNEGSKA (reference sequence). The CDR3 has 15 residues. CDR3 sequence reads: CSASANRGGNQPQHF.

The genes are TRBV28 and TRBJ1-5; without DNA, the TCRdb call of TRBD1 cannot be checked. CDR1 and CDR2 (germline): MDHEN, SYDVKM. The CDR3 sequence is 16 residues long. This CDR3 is CASSPPRIYSNQPQYF. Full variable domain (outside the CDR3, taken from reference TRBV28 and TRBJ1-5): DVKVTQSSRYLVKRTGEKVFLECVQDMDHENMFWYRQDPGLGLRLIYFSYDVKMKEKGDIPEGYSVSREKKERFSLILESASTNQTSMYLCASSPPRIYSNQPQYFGDGTRLSIL.

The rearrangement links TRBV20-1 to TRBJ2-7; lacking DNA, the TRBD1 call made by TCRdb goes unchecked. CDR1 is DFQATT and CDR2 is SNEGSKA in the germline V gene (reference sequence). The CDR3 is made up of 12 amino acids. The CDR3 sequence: CSASDRGYEQYF.

The CDR3 reads CASSQPGQGIEQFF. The chain employs TRBV7-9 and TRBJ2-1; TCRdb's D gene call, TRBD1, goes unchecked for lack of DNA. CDR3 size: 14 residues. Germline values: CDR1 SEHNR, CDR2 FQNEAQ (reference sequence).

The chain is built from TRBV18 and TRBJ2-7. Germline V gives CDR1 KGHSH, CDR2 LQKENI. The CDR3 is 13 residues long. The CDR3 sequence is CASSPPVHIEQYF.

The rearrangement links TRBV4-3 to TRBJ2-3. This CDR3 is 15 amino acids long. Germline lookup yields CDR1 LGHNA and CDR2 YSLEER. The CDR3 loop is CASSQDSGNTDTQYF.

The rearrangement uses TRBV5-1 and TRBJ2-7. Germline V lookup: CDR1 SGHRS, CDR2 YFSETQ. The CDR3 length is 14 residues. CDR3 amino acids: CASSLAEYLYEQYF.

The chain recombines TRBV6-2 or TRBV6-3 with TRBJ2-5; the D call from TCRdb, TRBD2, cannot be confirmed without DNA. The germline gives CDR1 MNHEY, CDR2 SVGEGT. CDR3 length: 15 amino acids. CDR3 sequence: CASTKGLAPRETQYF.

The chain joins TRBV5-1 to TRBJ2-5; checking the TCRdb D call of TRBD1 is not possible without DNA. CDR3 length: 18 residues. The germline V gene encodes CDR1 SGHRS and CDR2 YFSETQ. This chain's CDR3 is CASSLVRTQVFNQETQYF. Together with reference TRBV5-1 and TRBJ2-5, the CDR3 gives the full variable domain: KAGVTQTPRYLIKTRGQQVTLSCSPISGHRSVSWYQQTPGQGLQFLFEYFSETQRNKGNFPGRFSGRQFSNSRSEMNVSTLELGDSALYLCASSLVRTQVFNQETQYFGPGTRLLVL.

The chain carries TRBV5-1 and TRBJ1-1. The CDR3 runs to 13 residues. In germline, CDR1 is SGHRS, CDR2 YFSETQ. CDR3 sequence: CASSFQRDGEAFF.

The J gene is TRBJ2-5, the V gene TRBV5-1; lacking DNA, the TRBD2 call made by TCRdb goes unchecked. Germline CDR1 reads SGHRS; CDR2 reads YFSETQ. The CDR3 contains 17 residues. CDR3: CASSLGTSGRAQETQYF.